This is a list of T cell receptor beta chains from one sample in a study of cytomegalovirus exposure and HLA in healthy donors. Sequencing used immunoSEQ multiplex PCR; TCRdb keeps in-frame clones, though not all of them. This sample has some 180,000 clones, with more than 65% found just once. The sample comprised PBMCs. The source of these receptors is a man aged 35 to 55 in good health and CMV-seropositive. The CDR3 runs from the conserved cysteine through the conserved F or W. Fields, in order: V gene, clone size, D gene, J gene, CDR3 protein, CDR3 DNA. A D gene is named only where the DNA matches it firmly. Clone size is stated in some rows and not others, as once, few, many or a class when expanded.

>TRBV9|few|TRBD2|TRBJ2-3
CASSVAGGGRTDTQYF
TGTGCCAGCAGCGTAGCCGGGGGGGGCCGAACAGATACGCAGTATTTT
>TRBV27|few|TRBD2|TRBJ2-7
CASSYGTSGIGQYF
TGTGCCAGCAGCTACGGGACTAGCGGGATTGGGCAGTACTTC
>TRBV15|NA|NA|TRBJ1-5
CATSRAWGGHQPQHF
TGTGCCACCAGCAGGGCCTGGGGGGGGCATCAGCCCCAGCATTTT
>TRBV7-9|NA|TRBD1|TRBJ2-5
CASSITQGAHQETQYF
TGTGCCAGCAGCATAACACAGGGGGCTCACCAAGAGACCCAGTACTTC
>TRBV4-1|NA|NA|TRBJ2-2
CASSQLGQNTGELFF
TGCGCCAGCAGCCAACTGGGGCAAAACACCGGGGAGCTGTTTTTT
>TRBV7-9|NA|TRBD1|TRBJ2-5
CASSLAYGTGSGETQYF
TGTGCCAGCAGCTTAGCGTACGGGACAGGGTCCGGGGAGACCCAGTACTTC
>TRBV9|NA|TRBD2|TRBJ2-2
CASSVGLAREPGTGELFF
TGTGCCAGCAGCGTAGGACTAGCGAGGGAGCCCGGCACCGGGGAGCTGTTTTTT
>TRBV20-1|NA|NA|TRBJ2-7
CSASLTYEQYF
TGCAGTGCTAGTCTCACCTACGAGCAGTACTTC
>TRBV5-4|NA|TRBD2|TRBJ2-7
CASSRGGLAEITYEQYF
TGTGCCAGCAGCCGGGGAGGACTAGCGGAGATAACATACGAGCAGTACTTC
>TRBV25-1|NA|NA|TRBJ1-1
CASTSQGVNTEAFF
TGTGCCAGCACTTCACAGGGTGTGAACACTGAAGCTTTCTTT
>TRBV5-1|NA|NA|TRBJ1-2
CASSVTTGRTNYGYTF
TGCGCCAGCAGCGTAACGACAGGACGAACAAACTATGGCTACACCTTC
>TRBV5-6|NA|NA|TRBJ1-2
CASSLPGDTNYGYTF
TGTGCCAGCAGTCTTCCAGGGGATACTAACTATGGCTACACCTTC
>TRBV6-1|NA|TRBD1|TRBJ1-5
CASSVDRQGQPQHF
TGTGCCAGCAGTGTGGACAGGCAAGGGCAGCCCCAGCATTTT
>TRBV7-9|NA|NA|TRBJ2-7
CASSQDRNSYEQYF
TGTGCCAGCAGCCAGGACAGAAACTCCTACGAGCAGTACTTC
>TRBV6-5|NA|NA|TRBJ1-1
CASSYSRGRGNTEAFF
TGTGCCAGCAGTTACTCAAGGGGCAGGGGGAACACTGAAGCTTTCTTT
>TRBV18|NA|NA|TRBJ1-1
CASSPPLGGGTEAFF
TGTGCCAGCTCACCACCGTTGGGTGGGGGGACTGAAGCTTTCTTT
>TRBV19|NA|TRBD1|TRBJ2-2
CASAQGTGELFF
TGTGCCAGTGCACAGGGGACCGGGGAGCTGTTTTTT
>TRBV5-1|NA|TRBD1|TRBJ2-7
CASSPDRPYEQYF
TGCGCCAGCAGCCCGGACAGGCCCTACGAGCAGTACTTC
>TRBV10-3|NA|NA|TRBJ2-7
CAISESAGEQYF
TGTGCCATCAGTGAGTCGGCGGGTGAGCAGTACTTC
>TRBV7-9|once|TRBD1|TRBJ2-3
CSSSPDRVRQYF
TGTTCCAGCAGTCCGGACAGGGTGAGGCAGTATTTT
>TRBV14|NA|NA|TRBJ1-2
CASSQAGITNYGYTF
TGTGCCAGCAGCCAAGCCGGGATTACTAACTATGGCTACACCTTC
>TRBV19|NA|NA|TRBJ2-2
CASSIVPTGELFF
TGTGCCAGTAGTATAGTCCCGACCGGGGAGCTGTTTTTT
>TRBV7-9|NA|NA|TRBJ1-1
CASSLRGQNTEAFF
TGTGCCAGCAGCTTACGGGGACAGAACACTGAAGCTTTCTTT
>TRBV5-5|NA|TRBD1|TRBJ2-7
CASSLEWDRGSYEQYF
TGTGCCAGCAGCTTAGAATGGGACAGGGGATCCTACGAGCAGTACTTC
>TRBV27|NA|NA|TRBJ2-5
CASRPIRVSPGETQYF
TGTGCCAGCAGACCGATTCGCGTCTCACCAGGGGAGACCCAGTACTTC
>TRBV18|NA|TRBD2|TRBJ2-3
CASSPTGRPDTQYF
TGTGCCAGCTCCCCGACCGGGAGGCCAGATACGCAGTATTTT
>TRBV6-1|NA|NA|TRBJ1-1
CASSATGRPEAFF
TGTGCCAGCAGCGCGACAGGTCGCCCTGAAGCTTTCTTT
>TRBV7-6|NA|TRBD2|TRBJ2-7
CASGTSEYEQYF
TGTGCCAGCGGGACTAGCGAGTACGAGCAGTACTTC
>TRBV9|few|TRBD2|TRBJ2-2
CASSVGSSGYDGELFF
TGTGCCAGCAGCGTCGGGTCTAGCGGGTATGACGGGGAGCTGTTTTTT
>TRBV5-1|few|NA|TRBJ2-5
CASSLEGGRMQETQYF
TGCGCCAGCAGCTTGGAGGGGGGGCGAATGCAAGAGACCCAGTACTTC
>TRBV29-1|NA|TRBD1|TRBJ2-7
CSARQGAGEQYF
TGCAGCGCTCGACAGGGGGCGGGCGAGCAGTACTTC
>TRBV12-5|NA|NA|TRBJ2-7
CASGRDSYEQYF
TGTGCTAGTGGCCGAGACAGCTACGAGCAGTACTTC
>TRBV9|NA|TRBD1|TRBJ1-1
CASTPGKGQGRVNTEAFF
TGTGCCAGCACCCCCGGTAAGGGACAGGGGCGGGTGAACACTGAAGCTTTCTTT